This record looks at one T cell receptor (beta chain) sequence and its context. What it binds is unknown. This sample was taken from a study of cytomegalovirus exposure and HLA in healthy donors. Study-wide findings and caveats: More clonal expansion characterized HLA-associated TCR beta chains than equally common others in a later analysis. One variant, a missense change in DCLRE1C, was linked in a later analysis to TCR beta V- and J-gene trimming.

The germline V gene encodes CDR1 SQVTM and CDR2 ANQGSEA. V lost 5 bases and J 4 bases, leaving 5 bases between the germline ends. CDR3 size: 11 residues. PCR was performed using 60 Vbeta and 13 Jbeta primers. Sequencing was performed with immunoSEQ multiplex PCR; in TCRdb, only in-frame clones are kept and a portion is missing. The top ten hold 3% to 5% of the sample, which has 100,000 to 150,000 clones, 65% to 75% seen once. Everyone who donated was a healthy bone marrow donor. Donors sampled were nominally healthy, though unrecorded immune exposures were likely. Sequenced: PBMCs. This TCR was sampled from a man aged 35 to 55 in good health and CMV-seropositive. The chain joins TRBV29-1 to TRBJ1-4; unclear D gene. CDR3 DNA sequence: TGCAGCGTTTTCATTAATGAAAAACTGTTTTTT. Protein: CSVFINEKLFF.